This passage covers 28 T cell receptor beta chains from one sample sequenced in a study of blood T cell repertoires in COVID-19. Clones were read by immunoSEQ multiplex PCR, and TCRdb kept only the in-frame ones, dropping some. This sample has about 200,000 clones, with about four fifths found just once. The sequencing input was peripheral blood. The receptor set was obtained from a woman in her 40s with active or convalescent COVID-19.

This CDR3 is CASSRIQGARSNQPQHF. For the CDR3, the DNA is TGTGCCAGCAGCCGCATCCAGGGGGCGAGGAGCAATCAGCCCCAGCATTTT. J is TRBJ1-5 and V is TRBV27; 8 bases align to TRBD1. CDR3 length: 17 amino acids. The V gene end was trimmed by 6 bases and the J gene end by 1 base; junction bases not matched to a gene: 11. The V gene's germline CDR1 is MNHEY and CDR2 SMNVEV (reference sequence).

This sequence joins TRBV7-6 and TRBJ2-7; TRBD2 is a possible D gene (7 bases). The CDR3 runs 15 residues. With 1 base removed from V and 3 bases from J, the gap between germline ends came to 13 bases. The V gene's germline CDR1 is SGHVS and CDR2 FNYEAQ. CDR3 sequence (DNA): TGTGCCAGCAGCTTAGGGGGGGGACATAGCTACGAGCAGTACTTC. This gives the protein CASSLGGGHSYEQYF.

The V and J genes are TRBV7-6 and TRBJ2-1; TRBD2 matches at 12 bases. The CDR3 extends over 15 amino acids. Germline CDR1 reads SGHVS; CDR2 reads FNYEAQ. The junction had 4 bases not matched to a gene; V was cut back by 5 bases and J by 5 bases. CDR3 DNA: TGTGCCAGCAGCGCCCTAGCGGGGGGGAACAATGAGCAGTTCTTC. The encoded protein is CASSALAGGNNEQFF.

The sample holds one count of this clone. The J gene is TRBJ2-1, the V gene TRBV5-8, with D perhaps TRBD2 (5 bases). Between the trimmed V and J ends, which lost 4 bases and 0 bases, there was a span of 11 bases. The CDR3 loop spans 15 amino acids. Germline CDR1 and CDR2: SGHTS and YDEGEE. Here the CDR3 reads CASSPGLSSYNEQFF. For the CDR3, the DNA is TGTGCCAGCAGCCCCGGACTCAGCTCCTACAATGAGCAGTTCTTC.

The chain couples TRBV4-3 to TRBJ1-3; TRBD1 agrees at 7 bases. The CDR3 covers 16 residues. Trimming removed 0 bases from V and 7 bases from J; junction bases left unmatched: 9. CDR1 and CDR2 from the germline V gene are LGHNA and YSLEER. Here the CDR3 reads CASSQDPNRGGNTIYF. CDR3 DNA: TGCGCCAGCAGCCAAGATCCAAACAGGGGAGGCAACACCATATATTTT.

The chain joins TRBV19 to TRBJ1-1, with 9 bases fitting TRBD1. Germline CDR1 is LNHDA and CDR2 is SQIVND (reference sequence). The CDR3 has 14 amino acids. The ends lost 5 bases at V and 5 bases at J; junction bases unmatched: 6. CDR3 in amino acids: CASSHRGLGTEAFF. In DNA form, the CDR3 reads TGTGCCAGTAGTCACAGGGGGCTGGGGACTGAAGCTTTCTTT. Supplemented by reference TRBV19 and TRBJ1-1, the full variable domain reads DGGITQSPKYLFRKEGQNVTLSCEQNLNHDAMYWYRQDPGQGLRLIYYSQIVNDFQKGDIAEGYSVSREKKESFPLTVTSAQKNPTAFYLCASSHRGLGTEAFFGQGTRLTVV.

V usage is TRBV7-9 and J usage is TRBJ1-4, with D perhaps matching TRBD1 (5 bases). Germline V lookup: CDR1 SEHNR, CDR2 FQNEAQ (reference sequence). CDR3 length equals 14 residues. Trimming took 3 bases from V and 8 from J, leaving 13 bases between them. CDR3 residues: CASSFLGVEEKLFF. DNA of the CDR3: TGTGCCAGCAGCTTTTTAGGGGTTGAGGAAAAACTGTTTTTT.

The gene calls are TRBV6-2 or TRBV6-3 and TRBJ1-2, with 11 bases fitting TRBD1. The germline gives CDR1 MNHEY, CDR2 SVGEGT. Trimming cost V 2 bases and J 8 bases; bases outside gene matches: 4. The CDR3 totals 14 residues. CDR3 bases: TGTGCCAGCAGTTACACGGGACAGGGGGTCGGCTACACCTTC. The encoded protein is CASSYTGQGVGYTF.

The rearrangement uses TRBV5-6 and TRBJ1-1; D is uncertain. Germline V gene lookup returns CDR1 SGHDT and CDR2 YYEEEE. V lost 2 bases and J lost 9, with 11 bases in between. The CDR3 length is 12 residues. The CDR3, as DNA: TGTGCCAGCAGCTTTGGGCAAACAAAAGCTTTCTTT. Amino acid sequence: CASSFGQTKAFF.

V gene TRBV30 combines with J gene TRBJ1-3; D gene uncertain. Per germline, CDR1 GTSNPN and CDR2 SVGIG (reference sequence). V was pared by 0 bases and J by 4 bases, with 10 bases between. The CDR3 length is 14 residues. The CDR3: CAWSVSLKGNTIYF. The CDR3, as DNA: TGTGCCTGGAGTGTCTCCCTAAAGGGAAACACCATATATTTT.

The chain carries TRBV28 and TRBJ1-3; 7 bases are shared with TRBD1. Germline V gene sequence: CDR1 MDHEN, CDR2 SYDVKM. With V trimmed by 4 bases and J by 4 bases, 10 bases remained unmatched. This CDR3 is 16 amino acids long. The CDR3 reads CASSWGTARRGNTIYF. The CDR3 DNA sequence: TGTGCCAGCAGTTGGGGGACAGCTCGTAGAGGAAACACCATATATTTT.

V usage is TRBV19 and J usage is TRBJ2-7; 8 nucleotides align to TRBD1. V trimming: 1 base; J trimming: 3 bases; junction bases outside the gene matches: 8. CDR3 length equals 16 residues. Germline-derived CDR1 and CDR2 are LNHDA and SQIVND (reference sequence). CDR3 in amino acids: CASSIGLDRGFYEQYF. The CDR3 nucleotides read TGTGCCAGTAGTATAGGCCTAGACAGGGGTTTCTACGAGCAGTACTTC.

The chain joins TRBV5-4 to TRBJ1-2; TRBD1 matches at 8 bases. Germline V gene sequence: CDR1 SGHNT, CDR2 YYREEE (reference sequence). The V and J ends lost 0 bases and 8 bases, in that order; junction bases with no gene match: 12. The CDR3 runs to 16 residues. CDR3 coding DNA: TGTGCCAGCAGCTTGGGACAGGGGTCCAGTATCTACGGCTACACCTTC. It specifies CASSLGQGSSIYGYTF.

The table lists this clone with a count of one. The genes are TRBV28 and TRBJ1-2, with 11 bases that match TRBD1. V shed 4 bases and J 5 bases; nucleotides not matched to a gene: 3. There are 14 residues in the CDR3. From germline, CDR1 is MDHEN and CDR2 SYDVKM. This CDR3 is CASSWTGGEYGYTF. The CDR3 coding sequence is TGTGCCAGCAGTTGGACAGGGGGCGAATATGGCTACACCTTC.

The chain has TRBV4-2 and TRBJ2-7, with TRBD1 matching 9 bases. After removal of 3 bases from V and 3 bases from J, the junction contained 3 bases not matched to a gene. This CDR3 region has 14 residues. Germline CDR1 reads LGHNA; CDR2 reads YNFKEQ. Here the CDR3 reads CASSQPGQGYEQYF. The DNA for the CDR3 is TGTGCCAGCAGCCAGCCGGGACAGGGCTACGAGCAGTACTTC.

The chain carries TRBV24-1 and TRBJ1-6; D not certain. V was pared by 3 bases and J by 7 bases, with 6 bases between. CDR3 length: 13 amino acids. CDR1 is KGHDR, CDR2 SFDVKD, per germline. The CDR3 region is CATSDQHNSPLHF. The DNA of the CDR3 is TGTGCCACCAGTGATCAACACAATTCACCCCTCCACTTT.

Only a few counts were recorded for this clone. The rearrangement joins TRBV19 to TRBJ2-4; 8 positions match TRBD2. The CDR3 is made up of 17 amino acids. Germline V CDR1 and CDR2: LNHDA, SQIVND (reference sequence). After removal of 4 bases from V and 10 bases from J, the junction contained 18 bases not matched to a gene. DNA of the CDR3: TGTGCCAGTAGTAGGGGGGGTAGGGCTAGCGGGCCCAGGATTCAGTACTTC. Translation gives CASSRGGRASGPRIQYF.

J is TRBJ1-5 and V is TRBV2; unclear D gene. V lost 7 bases and J 4 bases, leaving 8 bases between the germline ends. Germline assignment: CDR1 SNHLY and CDR2 FYNNEI. The CDR3 runs 12 residues. The CDR3 reads CASMEGNQPQHF. CDR3 bases: TGTGCCAGCATGGAGGGAAATCAGCCCCAGCATTTT.

The CDR3 bases are TGTGCCAGTAGTATAGATCTTAACAGGCCTTCGGGAGGAGGGGCCAACGTCCTGACTTTC. Encoded protein: CASSIDLNRPSGGGANVLTF. The chain links TRBV19 to TRBJ2-6; 7 bases align to TRBD2. Germline lookup yields CDR1 LNHDA and CDR2 SQIVND (reference sequence). The V gene end was trimmed by 0 bases and the J gene end by 4 bases; junction bases not matched to a gene: 15. There are 20 residues in the CDR3.

To note about this clone: This sample includes further DNA sequences coding for the same CDR3. The chain combines TRBV5-4 with TRBJ2-7; D gene ambiguous. V lost 2 bases, J lost 4 bases, and 7 bases lay in between. CDR1 and CDR2 from the germline V gene are SGHNT and YYREEE (reference sequence). The CDR3 runs to 12 residues. The CDR3 is CASSFGAYEQYF. The CDR3 bases are TGTGCCAGCAGCTTCGGAGCATACGAGCAGTACTTC. The full variable domain, its missing parts supplied by reference TRBV5-4 and TRBJ2-7, is ETGVTQSPTHLIKTRGQQVTLRCSSQSGHNTVSWYQQALGQGPQFIFQYYREEENGRGNFPPRFSGLQFPNYSSELNVNALELDDSALYLCASSFGAYEQYFGPGTRLTVT.

V gene TRBV5-8 combines with J gene TRBJ1-5; 7 bases agree with TRBD1. CDR3 length: 14 amino acids. Germline V gene data show CDR1 as SGHTS and CDR2 as YDEGEE. After removal of 0 bases from V and 7 bases from J, the junction contained 4 bases not matched to a gene. The CDR3 region has the DNA TGTGCCAGCAGCTTGGCGGGGACAGCCCAGCCCCAGCATTTT. It codes for CASSLAGTAQPQHF.

The chain uses TRBV18 and TRBJ2-2; 8 bases map to TRBD1. V dropped 6 bases and J dropped 3; count of bases not matched to a gene: 6. This CDR3 spans 15 amino acids. CDR1 is KGHSH, CDR2 LQKENI, per germline. The CDR3: CASSPTGEDTGELFF. In DNA, the CDR3 is TGTGCCAGCTCGCCGACAGGGGAGGACACCGGGGAGCTGTTTTTT.

This clone was picked up one time. The chain combines TRBV16 with TRBJ1-5; possible D gene TRBD1, 5 bases. Trimming removed 7 bases from V and 4 bases from J, with 17 bases in between. This CDR3 contains 15 residues. Germline CDR1 reads KGHSY; CDR2 reads FQNENV. The CDR3 loop reads CASKGSAGQNQPQHF. As DNA, the CDR3 is TGTGCCAGCAAAGGTTCCGCGGGGCAAAATCAGCCCCAGCATTTT.

This chain uses TRBV28 with TRBJ1-1; D call uncertain. The germline V gene has CDR1 MDHEN and CDR2 SYDVKM. The CDR3 contains 14 residues. V was cut by 3 bases and J by 5 bases, with 13 bases left in between. The DNA of the CDR3 is TGTGCCAGCAGTTTCGCCGCCGCGAGAACTGAAGCTTTCTTT. Translated, it gives CASSFAAARTEAFF.

This clone was observed a single time. The chain recombines TRBV5-1 with TRBJ1-1; D unclear. The CDR3 contains 14 residues. Trimming shortened V by 0 bases and J by 1 base, and 7 bases separated the two germline ends. CDR1 is SGHRS and CDR2 is YFSETQ in the germline V gene. CDR3 protein: CASSLARGNTEAFF. The CDR3 bases are TGCGCCAGCAGCTTGGCCCGGGGGAACACTGAAGCTTTCTTT.

Only one count was recorded for this clone. CDR3 sequence reads: CATSDSASYTGELFF. CDR3 nucleotide sequence: TGTGCCACCAGTGATTCAGCTAGTTACACCGGGGAGCTGTTTTTT. The chain joins TRBV24-1 to TRBJ2-2; D is unresolved. The germline V gene encodes CDR1 KGHDR and CDR2 SFDVKD. The V end was cut by 2 bases, the J end by 3 bases, with 9 bases between. The CDR3 covers 15 residues.

V usage is TRBV4-2 and J usage is TRBJ1-5; D is uncertain. The CDR3 length is 16 residues. With 0 bases removed from V and 1 base from J, the gap between germline ends came to 10 bases. Germline assignment: CDR1 LGHNA and CDR2 YNFKEQ. The CDR3 region has the DNA TGTGCCAGCAGCCAAGACCCTATCGCGAGCAATCAGCCCCAGCATTTT. This codes for CASSQDPIASNQPQHF.

This chain connects TRBV6-5 to TRBJ2-7; TRBD1 matches 12 bases. CDR3 length: 15 amino acids. Germline V gene lookup returns CDR1 MNHEY and CDR2 SVGAGI. With 1 base clipped from V and 7 bases from J, the junction kept 5 bases outside the gene matches. The CDR3 is CASSYWGQGAGEQYF. CDR3 coding DNA: TGTGCCAGCAGTTACTGGGGACAGGGGGCGGGGGAGCAGTACTTC.